This T cell receptor beta chain appears in the sequencing data of a study of T cells in Graves' hyperthyroidism and ophthalmopathy. Study-wide results and limits: With a median lead of about six months before onset, the model predicted ophthalmopathy. Blood held most thyroid clonotypes expanded above 0.001 frequency.

The CDR3 totals 17 residues. The V gene's germline CDR1 is SQVTM and CDR2 ANQGSEA. The junction had 13 bases not matched to a gene; V was cut back by 0 bases and J by 3 bases. TCR beta CDR3 sequences were amplified from RNA transcripts. HTBI primers were used for first-round RT-PCR of the TCR CDR3. TCRdb recomputed calls from the multiplex PCR reads with MiXCR, one row per CDR3 protein. The sample has 300,000 to 450,000 distinct CDR3 sequences; 15% to 20% are singletons. This clonotype was found many times. Its specificity is not known. Patients affected by ophthalmopathy presented a Clinical Activity Score of at least 3, a NOSPECS grade of at least 4, and disease duration below 3 months.

The receptor's source is a woman in her thirties or forties with Graves' ophthalmopathy. The chain joins TRBV29-1 to TRBJ2-5; 7 nucleotides align to TRBD2. Sequenced material: blood. DNA of the CDR3: TGCAGCGTTGAAGATTGGGGGGGTAGCAGCGGGGAAGAGACCCAGTACTTC. Protein: CSVEDWGGSSGEETQYF.